This TCR beta chain comes out of a study of blood T cell repertoires in COVID-19. The length of the CDR3 is 22 residues. Germline CDR1 SQVTM, CDR2 ANQGSEA. Losses at the gene ends were 5 bases for V and 3 bases for J; bases not matched to a gene: 25. The assay was immunoSEQ multiplex PCR, and TCRdb's table has in-frame clones only and misses some. This repertoire shows 71,000 or so clones, around 83% found once; its top ten account for about 30%. V and J are TRBV29-1 and TRBJ2-7; 16 positions match TRBD2. This receptor was identified in a man between 70 and 80 years old with acute or convalescent COVID-19. Input material: peripheral blood. CDR3: CSVKSPGLAGGPSSLLSYEQYF. CDR3 nucleotides: TGCAGCGTTAAGAGTCCGGGACTAGCGGGAGGGCCCTCATCTCTACTAAGCTACGAGCAGTACTTC.